A selection of T cell receptor beta chains follows, all from one sample in a study of cytomegalovirus exposure and HLA in healthy donors. Produced via immunoSEQ multiplex PCR; TCRdb's table is partial and in-frame only. The sample has some 100,000 clones; roughly 74% are singletons. The sequencing input was PBMCs. These receptors all stem from a female donor in good health and CMV-seropositive. Each CDR3 is given with its conserved first and last residue. The listing skips clone size in some rows; elsewhere it reads once, few, many or a size class.

J | V | size | CDR3
TRBJ1-2 | TRBV5-8 | NA | CASSFRASYGYTF
TRBJ2-1 | TRBV10-1 | NA | CASSGSGRAGQFF
TRBJ2-1 | TRBV28 | NA | CASSSPNNEQFF
TRBJ1-6 | TRBV6-5 | NA | CASSTDRARSPLHF
TRBJ2-1 | TRBV6-5 | NA | CASSRGFDEEFF
TRBJ1-2 | TRBV6-6 | NA | CASTHIDRFSGYTF
TRBJ2-7 | TRBV29-1 | NA | CSVRLAGSDEQYF
TRBJ2-7 | TRBV5-1 | NA | CASSSRTGYEQYF
TRBJ1-1 | TRBV7-9 | NA | CASSLQGRDTEAFF
TRBJ2-7 | TRBV7-8 | NA | CASSRGTGRGYEQYF
TRBJ1-5 | TRBV7-9 | few | CASSFDSGNQPQHF
TRBJ2-5 | TRBV29-1 | NA | CSGEQETQYF
TRBJ1-4 | TRBV7-3 | few | CASSLKGHIIEKLFF
TRBJ1-1 | TRBV5-4 | NA | CASSLELNTEAFF
TRBJ1-4 | TRBV11-3 | NA | CASSLARGLGEKLFF
TRBJ1-6 | TRBV7-3 | NA | CASSPRGGQSPLHF
TRBJ2-5 | TRBV11-1 | NA | CASSSWGGRAGETQYF
TRBJ1-1 | TRBV7-8 | NA | CASSLADRGHTEAFF
TRBJ2-3 | TRBV29-1 | few | CSVSGTGRTDTQYF
TRBJ1-2 | TRBV28 | NA | CASTPPVPLAYGYTF
TRBJ2-7 | TRBV4-3 | NA | CASSQDRGNYEQYF
TRBJ2-1 | TRBV5-6 | NA | CASSGGGQSPYNEQFF
TRBJ2-3 | TRBV5-1 | NA | CASSLASDTQYF
TRBJ2-7 | TRBV4-2 | NA | CASSRLAGTRSLYEQYF
TRBJ1-2 | TRBV29-1 | once | CSVEDRRSGGGYTF